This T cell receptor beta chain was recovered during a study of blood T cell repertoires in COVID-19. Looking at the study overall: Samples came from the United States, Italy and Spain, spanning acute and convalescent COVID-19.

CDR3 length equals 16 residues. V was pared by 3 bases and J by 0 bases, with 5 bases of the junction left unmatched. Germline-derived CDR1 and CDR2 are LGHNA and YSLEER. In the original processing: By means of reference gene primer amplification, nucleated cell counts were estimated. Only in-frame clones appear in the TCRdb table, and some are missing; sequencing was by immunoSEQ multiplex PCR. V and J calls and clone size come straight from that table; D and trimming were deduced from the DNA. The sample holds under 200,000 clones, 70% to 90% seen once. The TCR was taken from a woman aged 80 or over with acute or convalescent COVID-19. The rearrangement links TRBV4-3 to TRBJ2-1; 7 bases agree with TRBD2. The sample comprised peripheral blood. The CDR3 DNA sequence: TGCGCCAGCAGCCAGGGGAGCGGGATCTCCTACAATGAGCAGTTCTTC. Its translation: CASSQGSGISYNEQFF.